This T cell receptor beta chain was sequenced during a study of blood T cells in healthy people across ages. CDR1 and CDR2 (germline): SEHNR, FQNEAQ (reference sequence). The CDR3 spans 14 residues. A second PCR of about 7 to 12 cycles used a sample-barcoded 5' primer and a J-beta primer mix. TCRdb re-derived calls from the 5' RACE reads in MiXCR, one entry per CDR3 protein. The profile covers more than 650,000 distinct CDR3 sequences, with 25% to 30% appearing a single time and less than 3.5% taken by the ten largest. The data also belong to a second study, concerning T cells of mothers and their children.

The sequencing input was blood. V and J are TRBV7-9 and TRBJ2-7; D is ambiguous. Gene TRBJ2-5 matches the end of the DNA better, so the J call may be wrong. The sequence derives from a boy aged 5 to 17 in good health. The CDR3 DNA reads TGTGCCAGCAGCTTAGTAAGTCAGAGGGAGACCCAGTACTTC. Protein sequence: CASSLVSQRETQYF.